Shown below are 31 T cell receptor beta chains from a single sample sequenced in a study of blood T cell repertoires in COVID-19. Here immunoSEQ multiplex PCR was the method, and the copy in TCRdb shows in-frame clones only, minus some. In the table there are tens of thousands of clones, about 86% of which are singletons. The sample was peripheral blood. The source of these receptors is a man older than 75 with active or convalescent COVID-19.

The V and J genes are TRBV19 and TRBJ1-2, with D possibly matching TRBD1 (6 bases). This CDR3 contains 17 residues. CDR1 and CDR2 from the germline V gene are LNHDA and SQIVND (reference sequence). V was trimmed by 9 bases and J by 3 bases, leaving 26 bases between them. This CDR3 is CASSKPRTAARDYGYTF. CDR3 bases: TGTGCCAGCTCTAAACCAAGGACAGCGGCCAGGGACTATGGCTACACCTTC.

The rearrangement joins TRBV27 to TRBJ2-1, with a possible D match to TRBD2 (5 bases). The germline CDR1 and CDR2 sequences are MNHEY and SMNVEV (reference sequence). This CDR3 has 15 residues. Trimming shortened V by 2 bases and J by 4 bases, and 12 bases separated the two germline ends. The CDR3 sequence is CASSLVGEGYNEQFF. The CDR3 DNA is TGTGCCAGCAGTTTAGTGGGAGAGGGATACAATGAGCAGTTCTTC.

The gene calls are TRBV19 and TRBJ1-2; TRBD1 might be the D (6 bases). The V gene's germline CDR1 is LNHDA and CDR2 SQIVND (reference sequence). Trimming removed 5 bases from V and 0 bases from J, with 13 bases in between. This CDR3 is built from 15 residues. CDR3: CASSEQGGANYGYTF. In nucleotides, the CDR3 is TGTGCCAGTAGTGAACAAGGGGGGGCTAACTATGGCTACACCTTC. Filled out from reference TRBV19 and TRBJ1-2, the complete variable domain reads DGGITQSPKYLFRKEGQNVTLSCEQNLNHDAMYWYRQDPGQGLRLIYYSQIVNDFQKGDIAEGYSVSREKKESFPLTVTSAQKNPTAFYLCASSEQGGANYGYTFGSGTRLTVV.

The chain carries TRBV5-1 and TRBJ1-4; weak D call: TRBD1 (5 bases). V was shortened by 4 bases and J by 8 bases, with 18 bases between the two germline ends. This CDR3 comprises 15 residues. From germline, CDR1 is SGHRS and CDR2 YFSETQ. CDR3 nucleotides: TGCGCCAGCAGCCCACAGGAAGGGATGCGCGAAAAACTGTTTTTT. Amino acid sequence: CASSPQEGMREKLFF. The whole variable domain, remainder taken from reference TRBV5-1 and TRBJ1-4, is KAGVTQTPRYLIKTRGQQVTLSCSPISGHRSVSWYQQTPGQGLQFLFEYFSETQRNKGNFPGRFSGRQFSNSRSEMNVSTLELGDSALYLCASSPQEGMREKLFFGSGTQLSVL.

This clone was seen more than once but under ten times. The chain employs TRBV9 and TRBJ1-1, with D possibly being TRBD1 (6 bases). The V end lost 0 bases, the J end lost 5 bases, and 11 bases lay between the germline ends. CDR1 is SGDLS and CDR2 is YYNGEE in the germline V gene. This CDR3 contains 14 residues. The CDR3 DNA is TGTGCCAGCAGCGTAGGAACAGGGCTGACTGAAGCTTTCTTT. Translated, it gives CASSVGTGLTEAFF.

The chain recombines TRBV10-3 with TRBJ2-2; tentative D call: TRBD2 (6 bases). Germline CDR1 is ENHRY and CDR2 is SYGVKD. The CDR3 runs to 12 residues. Trimming took off 8 bases at V and 2 bases at J, with 6 bases between the two ends. The CDR3 sequence: CAIAGNTGELFF. The CDR3 region has the DNA TGTGCCATCGCGGGAAACACCGGGGAGCTGTTTTTT.

This chain links TRBV21-1 with TRBJ2-4; the table assigns TRBD2, which was not confirmed against the DNA. TRBV21-1 is shown as a pseudogene. CDR3 size: 16 residues. The CDR3 nucleotides are TGTGCCAGCAGCAAAGTTGCGCGGGTAGCCAAAAACATTCAGTACTTC. It specifies CASSKVARVAKNIQYF.

The chain carries TRBV5-1 and TRBJ1-2, with 7 bases aligning to TRBD1. The CDR3 sequence is 15 residues long. CDR1 SGHRS and CDR2 YFSETQ come from the germline V gene. The V gene end was trimmed by 5 bases and the J gene end by 0 bases; junction bases not matched to a gene: 7. CDR3 DNA: TGCGCCAGCAGACTGGGACAGCAGGCTAACTATGGCTACACCTTC. Translation: CASRLGQQANYGYTF.

V usage is TRBV11-3 and J usage is TRBJ2-1; TRBD2 matches 12 bases. Germline trimming cut 5 bases from V and 6 bases from J; bases unmatched to any gene: 5. The germline gives CDR1 SGHNT, CDR2 YENEEA. The CDR3 has 15 amino acids. The CDR3 loop is CASSNLAGGPNEQFF. The DNA of the CDR3 is TGTGCCAGCAGCAACCTAGCGGGAGGGCCCAATGAGCAGTTCTTC.

CDR3 sequence (DNA): TGTGCCAGTAGTGACCCAGCAGGGGCCGGCTACAATGAGCAGTTCTTC. This encodes CASSDPAGAGYNEQFF. This chain connects TRBV19 to TRBJ2-1, with a weak D call TRBD1 (6 bases). Trimming left V 5 bases short and J 3 bases short, with 17 bases between. This CDR3 contains 16 residues. The V gene's germline CDR1 is LNHDA and CDR2 SQIVND (reference sequence).

The V and J genes are TRBV5-8 and TRBJ1-1; TRBD1 matches at 10 bases. The CDR3 contains 15 residues. V trimming: 4 bases; J trimming: 5 bases; junction bases outside the gene matches: 8. The germline V gene has CDR1 SGHTS and CDR2 YDEGEE. The DNA for the CDR3 is TGTGCCAGCAGCACGGGACAGGGGAGAGGTACTGAAGCTTTCTTT. It yields the protein CASSTGQGRGTEAFF.

This sequence joins TRBV18 and TRBJ2-7; no reliable D call. Germline V gene data show CDR1 as KGHSH and CDR2 as LQKENI. The length of the CDR3 is 14 residues. V dropped 3 bases and J dropped 2 bases, with 11 bases sitting between them. This CDR3 reads CASSPPQVPYEQYF. CDR3 coding DNA: TGTGCCAGCTCACCCCCTCAGGTCCCCTACGAGCAGTACTTC.

J is TRBJ2-1 and V is TRBV6-5; tentative D call: TRBD2 (6 bases). CDR3 length equals 16 residues. The V gene lost 0 bases and the J gene lost 6 bases, with 15 bases spanning the gap. Germline CDR1 MNHEY, CDR2 SVGAGI. The CDR3 coding sequence is TGTGCCAGCAGTTACTCGGGCGGGACCCGACCCAATGAGCAGTTCTTC. It yields the protein CASSYSGGTRPNEQFF.

The chain recombines TRBV9 with TRBJ2-1, with 10 bases matching TRBD2. J lost 4 bases, V lost 1 base, and 14 bases had no gene match. The CDR3 extends over 19 amino acids. CDR1 and CDR2 (germline): SGDLS, YYNGEE. The CDR3 bases are TGTGCCAGCAGCGTATTCCTTGGGGCTAGCGGGAGAAAATACAATGAGCAGTTCTTC. Its translation: CASSVFLGASGRKYNEQFF.

The genes are TRBV19 and TRBJ1-3, with D maybe TRBD1 (6 bases). Trimming cost V 6 bases and J 0 bases, with 15 bases left between them. Germline V CDR1 and CDR2: LNHDA, SQIVND (reference sequence). This CDR3 comprises 16 residues. The CDR3, as DNA: TGTGCCAGTAGACAGGACAGAATTACCTCTGGAAACACCATATATTTT. The encoded protein is CASRQDRITSGNTIYF.

J is TRBJ2-7 and V is TRBV11-2, with TRBD1 matching over 7 bases. The CDR3 is 15 amino acids. The germline gives CDR1 SGHAT, CDR2 FQNNGV. V dropped 1 base and J dropped 4; count of bases not matched to a gene: 7. CDR3 coding DNA: TGTGCCAGCAGCTTAGCACAGGGGCTTGGTTACGAGCAGTACTTC. Translating it yields CASSLAQGLGYEQYF.

The V and J genes are TRBV9 and TRBJ2-3; 9 bases agree with TRBD2. The CDR3 runs 16 residues. The ends lost 3 bases at V and 8 bases at J; junction bases unmatched: 13. The germline V gene encodes CDR1 SGDLS and CDR2 YYNGEE. CDR3 nucleotides: TGTGCCAGCAGCGGTCGTAGTAGCGGGGGATGGGGTACGCAGTATTTT. It translates to CASSGRSSGGWGTQYF.

This clone showed up just once. The J gene is TRBJ2-1, the V gene TRBV25-1, with unresolved D. Germline loops: CDR1 MGHDK, CDR2 SYGVNS. The ends were cut back, 4 bases at V and 6 bases at J, with 19 bases in the middle. CDR3 size: 16 residues. The CDR3 DNA is TGTGCCAGCAGTGTAACCGGGTCCTTCATTATCAATGAGCAGTTCTTC. It is translated as CASSVTGSFIINEQFF.

This rearrangement joins TRBV10-1 to TRBJ2-3, with D unclear. Germline CDR1 is WNHNN and CDR2 is SYGVQD (reference sequence). V shed 5 bases and J shed 2 bases, with 11 bases lying between them. The CDR3 is made up of 14 amino acids. The CDR3 is CASSSSSVTDTQYF. As DNA, the CDR3 is TGCGCCAGCAGTTCTAGTTCAGTCACAGATACGCAGTATTTT.

The chain recombines TRBV7-8 with TRBJ1-5, with D unresolved. The V end lost 1 base, the J end lost 9 bases, and 7 bases lay between the germline ends. CDR1 SGHVS and CDR2 FQNEAQ come from the germline V gene. The CDR3 covers 12 residues. CDR3 protein: CASSLGGMPQHF. Written as DNA, the CDR3 is TGTGCCAGCAGCTTAGGCGGGATGCCCCAGCATTTT.

The chain combines TRBV10-3 with TRBJ2-5; 11 bases agree with TRBD1. The ends lost 8 bases at V and 5 bases at J; junction bases unmatched: 4. The CDR3 consists of 13 residues. CDR1 and CDR2 (germline): ENHRY, SYGVKD. CDR3 region: CAIAGQGAETQYF. As DNA, the CDR3 is TGTGCCATCGCAGGACAGGGGGCTGAGACCCAGTACTTC.

The genes are TRBV7-2 and TRBJ1-2; D not certain. This CDR3 comprises 15 residues. V lost 7 bases, J lost 4 bases, and 19 bases lay in between. Germline loops: CDR1 SGHTA, CDR2 FQGNSA. Here the CDR3 DNA reads TGTGCCAGCACGCTGGGCCCCGAGAGTGGCTATGGCTACACCTTC. This translates into CASTLGPESGYGYTF.

The sample holds one count of this clone. As DNA, the CDR3 is TGTGCCAGCAGCCGGGGGATAGCGGGACAAGAGACCCAGTACTTC. It encodes CASSRGIAGQETQYF. This sequence joins TRBV3-1 (or the pseudogene TRBV3-2) and TRBJ2-5; 8 bases are a match to TRBD2. Germline loops: CDR1 LGHDT, CDR2 YNNKEL (reference sequence). This CDR3 has 15 residues. V dropped 4 bases and J dropped 2; count of bases not matched to a gene: 6.

The chain recombines TRBV14 with TRBJ2-6; 8 bases align to TRBD1. The length of the CDR3 is 19 residues. Germline CDR1 SGHDN, CDR2 FVKESK. With 3 bases clipped from V and 0 bases from J, the junction kept 10 bases outside the gene matches. CDR3 residues: CASSHGRQGPFSGANVLTF. The CDR3 nucleotides read TGTGCCAGCAGCCATGGAAGACAGGGGCCTTTCTCTGGGGCCAACGTCCTGACTTTC.

The chain joins TRBV19 to TRBJ2-2, with a possible D match to TRBD1 (6 bases). V shed 5 bases and J shed 4 bases, with 8 bases lying between them. There are 13 residues in the CDR3. Per germline, CDR1 LNHDA and CDR2 SQIVND (reference sequence). Written as DNA, the CDR3 is TGTGCCAGTAGTGCAGGGGTCACCGGGGAGCTGTTTTTT. Its protein is CASSAGVTGELFF.

The V gene is TRBV7-6, the J gene TRBJ1-6; 7 nucleotides match TRBD1. CDR3 length: 12 amino acids. V dropped 7 bases and J dropped 7; count of bases not matched to a gene: 1. Germline V lookup: CDR1 SGHVS, CDR2 FNYEAQ. CDR3 sequence: CASKGQNSPLHF. CDR3 DNA sequence: TGTGCCAGCAAGGGACAGAATTCACCCCTCCACTTT.

The J gene is TRBJ2-5, the V gene TRBV3-1 (or the pseudogene TRBV3-2); D may be TRBD2 (6 bases). This CDR3 spans 14 amino acids. V lost 1 base to trimming and J lost 5 bases, with 11 bases between them. Germline V lookup: CDR1 LGHDT, CDR2 YNNKEL (reference sequence). DNA of the CDR3: TGTGCCAGCAGCCAAGGAAGACTAGTCGAGACCCAGTACTTC. Protein sequence: CASSQGRLVETQYF.

The genes are TRBV2 and TRBJ2-1; tentatively, D is TRBD2 (5 bases). CDR1 SNHLY and CDR2 FYNNEI come from the germline V gene. The CDR3 loop spans 14 amino acids. Between the trimmed V and J ends, which lost 6 bases and 6 bases, there was a span of 15 bases. CDR3 nucleotide sequence: TGTGCCAGCAGACGAACGGGAAACCGCAATGAGCAGTTCTTC. Protein: CASRRTGNRNEQFF.

This rearrangement joins TRBV7-9 to TRBJ1-2, with 10 nucleotides matching TRBD1. The CDR3 extends over 14 amino acids. V gave up 0 bases and J gave up 8 bases; unmatched junction bases: 3. Germline values: CDR1 SEHNR, CDR2 FQNEAQ (reference sequence). The CDR3 DNA reads as TGTGCCAGCAGCTTAGCGGGGACAGGGGAAGGCTACACCTTC. Encoded protein: CASSLAGTGEGYTF.

The chain recombines TRBV5-8 with TRBJ2-1; 12 bases align to TRBD2. The CDR3 is made up of 15 amino acids. Germline CDR1 is SGHTS and CDR2 is YDEGEE. The trim removed 3 bases at V and 8 bases at J, leaving 6 bases unmatched. CDR3 sequence: CASSSLAGGWDEQFF. For the CDR3, the DNA is TGTGCCAGCAGCTCACTAGCGGGGGGCTGGGATGAGCAGTTCTTC.

The rearrangement links TRBV30 to TRBJ2-7; 8 bases map to TRBD2. CDR1 is GTSNPN and CDR2 is SVGIG in the germline V gene (reference sequence). Losses at the gene ends were 4 bases for V and 2 bases for J; bases not matched to a gene: 13. This CDR3 region has 16 residues. The CDR3 here is CAWTSGIAGTTYEQYF. CDR3 nucleotide sequence: TGTGCCTGGACCTCTGGGATAGCGGGGACCACCTACGAGCAGTACTTC.